This T cell receptor (beta chain) was sequenced for a study of blood T cell repertoires in COVID-19 (dated by TCRdb to the early 2020s). As for the study more broadly: Samples from collaborators originated in the United States, Italy and Spain and spanned both the acute and convalescent phases of COVID-19. The material from the prospective study consisted of cDNA or gDNA derived from T cells, B-cell-depleted T cells, or PBMCs. Subjects who had been exposed to COVID-19, were actively infected with it, or had recovered from it provided the deeply sampled blood TCRbeta repertoires that made up the dataset. A freely available public database, intended as a resource for researchers studying the immune response to SARS-CoV-2, is where the repertoires were released. Samples came from the ongoing ImmuneRACE study (first 160 participants) plus 1,254 subjects from 6 global collaborators. A de-identified subject ID, COVID-19 status, age in years and sex were almost always included in the sample metadata. Where available, HLA class I and class II types were obtained from metadata supplied by the sample provider rather than from assay-based typing.

Including the terminal cysteine and phenylalanine, the CDR3 comprises 13 residues. Of all the DNA, just the CDR3 is kept, 39 bases in frame from base 1. The germline V gene (reference sequence) gives CDR1 as LNHDA and CDR2 as SQIVND. V loses 5 bases of germline sequence and J loses 3 bases, and the interval between the two ends is 9 bases. TCRbeta CDR3 regions were amplified from genomic DNA by means of the immunoSEQ Assay, a bias-controlled multiplex PCR. Concerning the study's data processing: Within the assay, amplification of reference gene primers was used to estimate how many nucleated cells each sample contained. To quantify the absolute abundance of each unique TCRbeta CDR3 rearrangement, sequence reads were collapsed and filtered. For each sample, productive Simpson clonality was calculated as the square root of Simpson's diversity index across productive rearrangements. The table comes from immuneACCESS by way of TCRdb, which keeps in-frame sequences with V and J called. Part of the clones is missing from these tables; in studies checked, under half for an unresolved V gene and the rest for unknown reasons. That table is the source of V, J and clone size, and D and trimming were worked out from the DNA. Across this sample there are about 140,000 clones, with around 82% seen only once. About 8% of the sample belongs to the ten largest clones.

Collaborating institutions collected whole blood in K2EDTA tubes following their own protocols. For TCRbeta analysis, collaborator samples were shipped as frozen whole blood, as isolated PBMCs, or as DNA extracted from either sample type. Results the study describes overall, beyond this receptor: How much clinical and demographic metadata was included differed by source and by participant, and the metadata was provided uncurated.

Concerning this clone itself: Its antigen specificity is not known. Nothing much larger sits one base from this clone, and base qualities are not available.

This TCR came from a human donor in a cohort sampled during active COVID-19. The sample was peripheral blood. The chain is made from TRBV19 and TRBJ2-3, with no confident D gene call. This receptor has the CDR3 CASSLLNTDTQYF. The DNA sequence is TGTGCCAGTAGTCTGTTAAATACAGATACGCAGTATTTT.